A selection of T cell receptor beta chains follows, all from one sample in a study of shared clonotypes between healthy human individuals. The protocol was immunoSEQ multiplex PCR, while the TCRdb copy is restricted to in-frame clones and leaves out a portion. The sample consists of roughly 2,000,000 clones, 80% to 95% of them appearing once. The sequenced sample consisted of naive CD8+ T cells from PBMCs. Source of these receptors: a man aged 18 to 30 in good health. Some clones in this sample may be carry-over from other donors' samples. The CDR3 runs from the conserved cysteine through the conserved F or W. The D gene is left open where the match is weak. Clone sizes are given selectively: once, few, many, or a class where the clone is expanded.

D	V	length	J	size	CDR3	DNA
TRBD1	TRBV2	15	TRBJ1-1	.	CASKRDRVGYTEAFF	TGTGCCAGCAAACGGGACAGGGTAGGGTACACTGAAGCTTTCTTT
.	TRBV9	14	TRBJ2-7	.	CASSVGGGGYEQYF	TGTGCCAGCAGCGTAGGCGGGGGCGGTTACGAGCAGTACTTC
.	TRBV7-9	15	TRBJ1-1	.	CASTSPGTMNTEAFF	TGTGCCAGCACCAGTCCGGGGACCATGAACACTGAAGCTTTCTTT
TRBD1	TRBV5-6	13	TRBJ2-7	.	CASSWDRGYEQYF	TGTGCCAGCAGCTGGGACAGGGGTTACGAGCAGTACTTC
.	TRBV27	16	TRBJ2-3	.	CASSSFPGRFTDTQYF	TGTGCCAGCAGTTCCTTTCCGGGACGTTTCACAGATACGCAGTATTTT
TRBD1	TRBV27	15	TRBJ1-6	.	CASSLGTGFYSPLHF	TGTGCCAGCAGTTTAGGGACAGGGTTTTATTCACCCCTCCACTTT
TRBD2	TRBV28	16	TRBJ2-3	.	CASSRATGTSGRGQYF	TGTGCCAGCAGTCGCGCTACCGGGACTAGCGGGAGAGGCCAGTATTTT
TRBD2	TRBV4-1	19	TRBJ2-2	once	CASSQEASGSLINTGELFF	TGCGCCAGCAGCCAAGAGGCTAGCGGGAGTCTTATAAACACCGGGGAGCTGTTTTTT
.	TRBV4-2	16	TRBJ2-3	.	CASSQEETDSTDTQYF	TGTGCCAGCAGCCAAGAAGAGACAGATAGCACAGATACGCAGTATTTT
.	TRBV5-1	14	TRBJ2-5	.	CASSFSGDLETQYF	TGCGCCAGCAGCTTTTCCGGGGATCTGGAGACCCAGTACTTC
TRBD2	TRBV7-8	16	TRBJ2-1	.	CASSYWGREGSNEQFF	TGTGCCAGCAGCTACTGGGGGCGGGAGGGGTCAAATGAGCAGTTCTTC
.	TRBV7-9	12	TRBJ2-1	.	CASGMGGNEQFF	TGTGCCAGCGGGATGGGGGGCAATGAGCAGTTCTTC
TRBD1	TRBV6-6	14	TRBJ1-4	.	CASSQGTGGEKLFF	TGTGCCAGCAGTCAGGGGACAGGGGGCGAAAAACTGTTTTTT
.	TRBV7-9	13	TRBJ2-7	.	CASSLTPVWEQYF	TGTGCCAGCAGCTTAACGCCCGTTTGGGAGCAGTACTTC
.	TRBV19	19	TRBJ2-2	.	CASAAGTGVLLAGSGELFF	TGTGCCAGCGCAGCGGGGACAGGGGTACTACTAGCGGGATCCGGGGAGCTGTTTTTT